This T cell receptor (beta chain) was recorded in a study of OX40 agonist ivuxolimab in advanced cancers. Study at large: Allowance was made for prior anti-PD-1, anti-PD-L1 or anti-CTLA-4 therapy, and roughly 40% had some.

Some clones are missing from TCRdb's copy, which holds only in-frame ones; the method was immunoSEQ multiplex PCR. This table has about 37,000 clones, about 90% appearing once. The length of the CDR3 is 13 residues. Trimming shortened V by 2 bases and J by 3 bases, and 8 bases separated the two germline ends. Germline V gives CDR1 MNHEY, CDR2 SVGAGI. The genes are TRBV6-5 and TRBJ2-7; possible D gene TRBD1, 6 bases. The receptor comes from an adult with an advanced solid tumor such as melanoma, head and neck, liver or kidney cancer. The sequences come from CD4+ or CD8+ T cells sorted from blood, collected in a trial of the OX40 agonist ivuxolimab. CDR3 protein: CASSYPDSYEQYF. For the CDR3, the DNA is TGTGCCAGCAGTTACCCGGACAGCTACGAGCAGTACTTC.